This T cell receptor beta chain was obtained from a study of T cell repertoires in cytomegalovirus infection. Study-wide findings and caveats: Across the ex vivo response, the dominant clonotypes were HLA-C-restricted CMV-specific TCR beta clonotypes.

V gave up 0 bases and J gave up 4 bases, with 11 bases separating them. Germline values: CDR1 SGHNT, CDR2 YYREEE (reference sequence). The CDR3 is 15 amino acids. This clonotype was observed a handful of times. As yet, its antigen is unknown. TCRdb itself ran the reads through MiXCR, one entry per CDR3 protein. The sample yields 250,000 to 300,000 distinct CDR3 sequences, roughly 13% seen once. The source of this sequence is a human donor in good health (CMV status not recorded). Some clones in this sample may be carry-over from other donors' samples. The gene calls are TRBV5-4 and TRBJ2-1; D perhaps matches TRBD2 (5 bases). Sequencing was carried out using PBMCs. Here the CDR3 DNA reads TGTGCCAGCAGCTTGGAGCCGGGAAAGTACAATGAGCAGTTCTTC. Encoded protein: CASSLEPGKYNEQFF.